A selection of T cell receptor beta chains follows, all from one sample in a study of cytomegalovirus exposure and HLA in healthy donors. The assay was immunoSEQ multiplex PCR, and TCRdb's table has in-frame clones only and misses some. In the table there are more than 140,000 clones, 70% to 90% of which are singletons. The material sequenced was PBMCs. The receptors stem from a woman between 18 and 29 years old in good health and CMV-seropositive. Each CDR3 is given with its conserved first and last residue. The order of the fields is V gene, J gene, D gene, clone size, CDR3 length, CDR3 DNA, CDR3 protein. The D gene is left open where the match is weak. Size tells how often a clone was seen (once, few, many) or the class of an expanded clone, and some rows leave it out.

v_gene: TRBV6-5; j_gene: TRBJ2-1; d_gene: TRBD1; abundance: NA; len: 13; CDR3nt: TGTGCCAGCAGTCCGGGACAGGACAATGAGCAGTTCTTC; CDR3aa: CASSPGQDNEQFF
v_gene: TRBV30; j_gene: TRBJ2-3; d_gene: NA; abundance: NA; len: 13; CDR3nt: TGTGCCTGGAGGCTTCGCGGCACAGATACGCAGTATTTT; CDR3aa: CAWRLRGTDTQYF
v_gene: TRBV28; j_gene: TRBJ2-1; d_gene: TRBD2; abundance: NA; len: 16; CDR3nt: TGTGCCAGCAGTTTAGCCGGGACTAGCGGGACCTATGAGCAGTTCTTC; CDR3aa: CASSLAGTSGTYEQFF
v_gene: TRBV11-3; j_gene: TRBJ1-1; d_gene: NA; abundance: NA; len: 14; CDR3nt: TGTGCCAGCAGCTTTGGCAGGGGGAACACTGAAGCTTTCTTT; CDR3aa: CASSFGRGNTEAFF
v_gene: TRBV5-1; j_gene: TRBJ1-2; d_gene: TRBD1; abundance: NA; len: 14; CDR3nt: TGCGCCAGCAGCTTGGGGACAGGGGACTATGGCTACACCTTC; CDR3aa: CASSLGTGDYGYTF
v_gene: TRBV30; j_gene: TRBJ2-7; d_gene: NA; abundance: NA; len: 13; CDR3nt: TGTGCCTGGAGTCCAGGGTTAACCTACGAGCAGTACTTC; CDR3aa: CAWSPGLTYEQYF
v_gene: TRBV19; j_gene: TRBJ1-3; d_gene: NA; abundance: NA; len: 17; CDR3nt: TGTGCCAGTAGTATATTTGAGGGTACAACCTCTGGAAACACCATATATTTT; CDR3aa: CASSIFEGTTSGNTIYF
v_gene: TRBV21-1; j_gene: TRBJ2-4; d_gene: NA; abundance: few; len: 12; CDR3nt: TGTGCCAGCAGCGGGAGTCCGGACATTCAGTACTTC; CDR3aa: CASSGSPDIQYF
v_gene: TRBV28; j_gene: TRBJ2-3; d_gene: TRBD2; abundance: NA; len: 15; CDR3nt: TGTGCCAGCAGTTTATGGGCGGGAGGAGCGGATACGCAGTATTTT; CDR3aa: CASSLWAGGADTQYF
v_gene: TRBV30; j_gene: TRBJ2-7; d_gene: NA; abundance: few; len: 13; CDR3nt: TGTGCCTGGAGTGGCGACAGGTACTACGAGCAGTACTTC; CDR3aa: CAWSGDRYYEQYF
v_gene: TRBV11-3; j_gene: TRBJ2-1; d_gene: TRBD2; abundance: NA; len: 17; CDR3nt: TGTGCCAGCAGCTTGCGACTAGCGGGGGTATCCTACAATGAGCAGTTCTTC; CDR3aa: CASSLRLAGVSYNEQFF
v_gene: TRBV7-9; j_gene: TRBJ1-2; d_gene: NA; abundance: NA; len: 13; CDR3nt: TGTGCCAGCAGCATGACAGAGAACTATGGCTACACCTTC; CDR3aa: CASSMTENYGYTF
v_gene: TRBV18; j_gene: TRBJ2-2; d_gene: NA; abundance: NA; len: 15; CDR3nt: TGTGCCAGCTCATCGATACAGAGAAACACCGGGGAGCTGTTTTTT; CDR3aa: CASSSIQRNTGELFF
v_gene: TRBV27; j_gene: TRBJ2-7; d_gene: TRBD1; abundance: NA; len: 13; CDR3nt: TGTGCCAGCAGTATAATCGGGACAGACGAGCAGTACTTC; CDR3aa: CASSIIGTDEQYF
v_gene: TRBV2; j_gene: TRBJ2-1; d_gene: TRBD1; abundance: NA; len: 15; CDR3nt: TGTGCCAGCTCCAGGACAGGGGATTCCTACAATGAGCAGTTCTTC; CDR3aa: CASSRTGDSYNEQFF
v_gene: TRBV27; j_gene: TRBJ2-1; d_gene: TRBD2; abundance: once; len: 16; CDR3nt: TGTGCCAGCAGTTCAGGGACTAGCGGGACCTACAATGAGCAGTTCTTC; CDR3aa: CASSSGTSGTYNEQFF
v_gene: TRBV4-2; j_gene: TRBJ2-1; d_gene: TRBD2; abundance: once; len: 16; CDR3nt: TGTGCCAGCAGCCAAGAACTAGCGGGACGGTACAATGAGCAGTTCTTC; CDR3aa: CASSQELAGRYNEQFF
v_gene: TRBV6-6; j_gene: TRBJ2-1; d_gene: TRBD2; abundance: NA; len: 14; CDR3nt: TGTGCCAGCACCTGGACTAGCGGGAGCAATGAGCAGTTCTTC; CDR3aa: CASTWTSGSNEQFF
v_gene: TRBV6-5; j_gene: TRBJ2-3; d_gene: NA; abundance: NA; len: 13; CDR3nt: TGTGCCAGCACTCGAACTGCCACAGATACGCAGTATTTT; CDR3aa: CASTRTATDTQYF
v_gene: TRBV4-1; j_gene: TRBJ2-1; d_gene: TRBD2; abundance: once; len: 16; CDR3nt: TGCGCCAGCAGCCAAGGCGGCCTAGCGGGAACCATCGAGCAGTTCTTC; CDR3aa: CASSQGGLAGTIEQFF
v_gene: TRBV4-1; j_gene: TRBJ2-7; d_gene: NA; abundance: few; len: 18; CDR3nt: TGCGCCAGCAGCCAAGCATCCGGAGCCGGGGGGCAGAGCTACGAGCAGTACTTC; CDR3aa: CASSQASGAGGQSYEQYF